The 2 T cell receptor beta chains below come from one sample, sequenced in a study of blood T cell repertoires in COVID-19. Profiled with immunoSEQ multiplex PCR; TCRdb holds only in-frame clones, not every one. The data contain hundreds of thousands of clones, about 85% of them singletons. The material sequenced was peripheral blood. The receptors here all came from a human donor in a cohort sampled during active COVID-19.

V and J are TRBV3-1 (or the pseudogene TRBV3-2) and TRBJ2-7; 9 bases align to TRBD1. The germline CDR1 and CDR2 sequences are LGHDT and YNNKEL (reference sequence). The CDR3 covers 16 residues. Losses at the gene ends were 4 bases for V and 7 bases for J; bases not matched to a gene: 14. CDR3 bases: TGTGCCAGCAGCCGTAACCCGGGACAGGGTCAGGGTGAGCAGTACTTC. Amino acid sequence: CASSRNPGQGQGEQYF.

The genes are TRBV11-2 and TRBJ2-5; 8 nucleotides match TRBD2. The V gene end was trimmed by 4 bases and the J gene end by 7 bases; junction bases not matched to a gene: 8. Germline CDR1 and CDR2: SGHAT and FQNNGV. The length of the CDR3 is 14 residues. The CDR3: CASSSSGGWGTQYF. CDR3 in DNA: TGTGCCAGCAGCTCTTCGGGAGGGTGGGGGACCCAGTACTTC. The entire variable domain, with the rest obtained from reference TRBV11-2 and TRBJ2-5, is as follows: EAGVAQSPRYKIIEKRQSVAFWCNPISGHATLYWYQQILGQGPKLLIQFQNNGVVDDSQLPKDRFSAERLKGVDSTLKIQPAKLEDSAVYLCASSSSGGWGTQYFGPGTRLLVL.